These T cell receptor beta chains were read from a single sample in a study of cytotoxic CD8 clonotypes in ibrutinib-treated CLL. Profiling relied on immunoSEQ multiplex PCR, and the TCRdb table lists in-frame clones only, not all of them. Of over 45,000 clones listed, roughly 50% are singletons. Here the sequenced sample was PBMCs, taken after 24 months of ibrutinib treatment. The receptor set was obtained from a human donor with chronic lymphocytic leukemia. The CDR3 runs from the conserved cysteine through the conserved F or W. A D gene is named only where the DNA matches it firmly. Not all rows give a size; the values are once, few, many and, for expanded clones, a class.

D	size	V	J	CDR3	DNA
NA	NA	TRBV6-5	TRBJ1-1	CASRRRKNTEAFF	TGTGCCAGCAGACGAAGAAAGAACACTGAAGCTTTCTTT
TRBD1	NA	TRBV11-2	TRBJ1-2	CASSLGGTGGHGYTF	TGTGCCAGCAGCTTAGGTGGGACAGGGGGCCATGGCTACACCTTC
NA	NA	TRBV5-1	TRBJ2-1	CASSFTRYNEQFF	TGCGCCAGCAGTTTTACTAGATACAATGAGCAGTTCTTC
TRBD1	NA	TRBV28	TRBJ1-1	CASSQGTVNTLNTEAFF	TGTGCCAGCAGCCAAGGGACAGTCAACACCTTGAACACTGAAGCTTTCTTT
TRBD2	NA	TRBV7-9	TRBJ2-2	CASTLRGAGELFF	TGTGCCAGCACCCTCCGGGGGGCCGGGGAGCTGTTTTTT
TRBD1	NA	TRBV6-5	TRBJ1-6	CASSSDRVGNSPLHF	TGTGCCAGCAGTTCCGACAGGGTGGGAAATTCACCCCTCCACTTT
NA	NA	TRBV2	TRBJ2-1	CASIITVTSGEQFF	TGTGCCAGCATTATCACGGTGACTTCGGGTGAGCAGTTCTTC
TRBD1	many	TRBV5-5	TRBJ1-6	CASSFRTGPKPLDNSPLHF	TGTGCCAGCAGCTTCAGGACAGGGCCCAAACCCCTAGATAATTCACCCCTCCACTTT
NA	few	TRBV28	TRBJ2-3	CASSPLMTDTQYF	TGTGCCAGCAGCCCTCTGATGACAGATACGCAGTATTTT
NA	few	TRBV25-1	TRBJ2-1	CASSATRLGGSYNEQFF	TGTGCCAGCAGCGCCACCCGTCTGGGTGGCTCCTACAATGAGCAGTTCTTC
NA	many	TRBV5-6	TRBJ1-2	CASRQGNYGYTF	TGTGCCAGCAGACAGGGTAACTATGGCTACACCTTC
NA	NA	TRBV6-1	TRBJ2-7	CASSETGHHYEQYF	TGTGCCAGCAGTGAAACGGGACACCACTACGAGCAGTACTTC
NA	many	TRBV2	TRBJ2-1	CASLFGLQFF	TGTGCCAGCCTGTTTGGGTTGCAGTTCTTC
NA	NA	TRBV7-9	TRBJ1-5	CAIGPGPNQPQHF	TGTGCCATAGGGCCAGGGCCCAATCAGCCCCAGCATTTT
NA	NA	TRBV28	TRBJ2-3	CASSSPQGTDTQYF	TGTGCCAGCAGTTCCCCACAGGGCACAGATACGCAGTATTTT
NA	NA	TRBV19	TRBJ2-5	CASSFSGTQYF	TGTGCCAGTAGTTTTTCGGGGACCCAGTACTTC
TRBD1	NA	TRBV9	TRBJ2-1	CASSVGWGQGAVQFF	TGTGCCAGCAGCGTAGGATGGGGACAGGGGGCAGTGCAGTTCTTC
NA	NA	TRBV29-1	TRBJ2-5	CSVAWQKETQYF	TGCAGCGTTGCCTGGCAAAAAGAGACCCAGTACTTC
NA	once	TRBV5-1	TRBJ1-3	CASSFGDPGSGNTIYF	TGCGCCAGCAGCTTCGGAGACCCCGGCTCTGGAAACACCATATATTTT
NA	NA	TRBV5-1	TRBJ2-3	CASSDQGIDTQYF	TGCGCCAGCAGCGACCAGGGGATAGATACGCAGTATTTT
TRBD1	NA	TRBV6-1	TRBJ1-5	CASGRQGTNQPQHF	TGTGCCAGCGGTAGACAGGGGACGAATCAGCCCCAGCATTTT
NA	NA	TRBV25-1	TRBJ1-2	CASSDLDGYGYTF	TGTGCCAGCAGTGATCTGGACGGCTATGGCTACACCTTC
NA	NA	TRBV6-1	TRBJ2-5	CATTVEDRVQETQYF	TGTGCCACCACTGTAGAGGACAGAGTACAAGAGACCCAGTACTTC
TRBD1	NA	TRBV7-2	TRBJ2-7	CASSTTGGRTYEQYF	TGTGCCAGCAGCACCACAGGGGGCAGAACCTACGAGCAGTACTTC
NA	NA	TRBV19	TRBJ2-3	CASGQGSTDTQYF	TGTGCCAGTGGTCAGGGGAGTACAGATACGCAGTATTTT
TRBD1	NA	TRBV7-8	TRBJ2-2	CASSLAGTGAGELFF	TGTGCCAGCAGCCTAGCCGGGACAGGGGCCGGGGAGCTGTTTTTT
NA	NA	TRBV20-1	TRBJ2-3	CSARGTDTQYF	TGCAGTGCTAGAGGTACAGATACGCAGTATTTT
NA	NA	TRBV7-2	TRBJ2-7	CASSLVWESGEQYF	TGTGCCAGCAGCTTAGTGTGGGAGTCGGGCGAGCAGTACTTC
TRBD1	NA	TRBV11-2	TRBJ2-2	CASSWDRGNTGELFF	TGTGCCAGCAGTTGGGACAGGGGGAACACCGGGGAGCTGTTTTTT
NA	once	TRBV19	TRBJ1-1	CASSINRNTEAFF	TGTGCCAGTAGTATAAACAGGAACACTGAAGCTTTCTTT
TRBD2	NA	TRBV27	TRBJ2-5	CASSWSSGVQETQYF	TGTGCCAGCAGTTGGAGTAGCGGGGTTCAAGAGACCCAGTACTTC
NA	NA	TRBV5-5	TRBJ2-1	CASSFGGQGALEQFF	TGTGCCAGCAGCTTTGGGGGACAAGGGGCGCTTGAGCAGTTCTTC
NA	few	TRBV7-2	TRBJ2-1	CASSLVYNEQFF	TGTGCCAGCAGCTTAGTCTACAATGAGCAGTTCTTC
TRBD2	NA	TRBV6-6	TRBJ2-1	CASSRLLAGVHEQFF	TGTGCCAGCAGCCGCCTGCTAGCGGGAGTACATGAGCAGTTCTTC
NA	many	TRBV4-1	TRBJ2-3	CASSQAWGRAPTDTQYF	TGCGCCAGCAGCCAAGCCTGGGGCAGGGCCCCCACAGATACGCAGTATTTT
NA	few	TRBV30	TRBJ1-1	CAWSVGDSWNTEAFF	TGTGCCTGGAGTGTTGGGGATTCATGGAACACTGAAGCTTTCTTT
NA	NA	TRBV7-2	TRBJ2-7	CASSSSPREREQYF	TGTGCCAGCAGCTCCTCGCCCAGGGAGAGGGAGCAGTACTTC
NA	NA	TRBV6-1	TRBJ2-7	CASSETWTASSYEQYF	TGTGCCAGCAGTGAAACTTGGACAGCGAGCTCCTACGAGCAGTACTTC
NA	many	TRBV5-1	TRBJ1-1	CASSFGNMDTEAFF	TGCGCCAGCAGCTTCGGGAATATGGACACTGAAGCTTTCTTT
NA	NA	TRBV21-1	TRBJ2-1	CASSKLTSGGYNEQFF	TGTGCCAGCAGCAAGTTAACTAGCGGGGGTTACAATGAGCAGTTCTTC
NA	few	TRBV6-1	TRBJ1-5	CASSARGNQPQHF	TGTGCCAGCAGTGCCAGGGGCAATCAGCCCCAGCATTTT
NA	NA	TRBV15	TRBJ2-1	CATSPGNRDARDDEQFF	TGTGCCACCAGCCCCGGAAACCGGGACGCCCGTGACGATGAGCAGTTCTTC
TRBD1	NA	TRBV7-2	TRBJ1-2	CASSPRDRLLYGYTF	TGTGCCAGCAGCCCGCGGGACAGGTTGCTCTATGGCTACACCTTC